A selection of T cell receptor beta chains follows, all from one sample in a study of blood T cells in healthy people across ages. TCRdb re-derived calls from the 5' RACE reads in MiXCR, one entry per CDR3 protein. The table includes 710,000 or so distinct CDR3 sequences, 22% detected once. Sequenced sample: blood. The receptors were gathered from a man between 65 and 85 years old in good health. CDR3s include the opening cysteine and the closing phenylalanine or tryptophan. The order of the fields is CDR3 protein, CDR3 DNA, D gene, V gene, clone size, J gene. A D gene is named only where the DNA matches it firmly. Some rows mark clone size as missing; the rest say once, few, many or name a class of expanded clone.

CDR3 protein: CTSSLGGESNEKLFF; CDR3 DNA: TGTACCAGCAGTTTAGGAGGGGAGTCCAATGAAAAACTGTTTTTT; D gene: .; V gene: TRBV12-3/TRBV12-4; clone size: .; J gene: TRBJ1-4
CDR3 protein: CASSLELNYGYTF; CDR3 DNA: TGTGCCAGCAGTTTGGAGCTGAACTATGGCTACACCTTC; D gene: .; V gene: TRBV28; clone size: .; J gene: TRBJ1-2
CDR3 protein: CASSLGQGAGNEQFF; CDR3 DNA: TGTGCCAGCAGCTTGGGACAGGGGGCCGGCAATGAGCAGTTCTTC; D gene: TRBD1; V gene: TRBV7-3; clone size: .; J gene: TRBJ2-1
CDR3 protein: CASSLRLAGETQYF; CDR3 DNA: TGTGCCAGCAGTTTGCGGCTAGCGGGGGAGACCCAGTACTTC; D gene: TRBD2; V gene: TRBV12-3/TRBV12-4; clone size: few; J gene: TRBJ2-5
CDR3 protein: CASSPLLGAGGYTF; CDR3 DNA: TGTGCCAGCAGCCCCCTCTTGGGAGCAGGTGGCTACACCTTC; D gene: .; V gene: TRBV7-2; clone size: .; J gene: TRBJ1-2
CDR3 protein: CASNEGDRGTDTQYF; CDR3 DNA: TGTGCCAGCAACGAAGGGGACAGGGGAACAGATACGCAGTATTTT; D gene: TRBD1; V gene: TRBV12-3/TRBV12-4; clone size: few; J gene: TRBJ2-3
CDR3 protein: CASSQLHSGGNTDTQYF; CDR3 DNA: TGCGCCAGCAGCCAACTACATAGCGGGGGGAATACAGATACGCAGTATTTT; D gene: TRBD2; V gene: TRBV4-1; clone size: few; J gene: TRBJ2-3
CDR3 protein: CSARVLAGNTDTQYF; CDR3 DNA: TGCAGTGCTAGAGTACTAGCGGGCAACACAGATACGCAGTATTTT; D gene: TRBD2; V gene: TRBV20-1; clone size: few; J gene: TRBJ2-3
CDR3 protein: CSVETGKNEQYF; CDR3 DNA: TGCAGCGTTGAGACAGGGAAGAACGAGCAGTACTTC; D gene: TRBD1; V gene: TRBV29-1; clone size: few; J gene: TRBJ2-7
CDR3 protein: CASSEQDVGDTQYF; CDR3 DNA: TGTGCCAGCAGTGAACAGGACGTGGGTGATACGCAGTATTTT; D gene: .; V gene: TRBV7-2; clone size: .; J gene: TRBJ2-3
CDR3 protein: CASSLDISGTGIYNEQFF; CDR3 DNA: TGTGCCAGCAGCTTGGATATTAGCGGGACAGGAATTTACAATGAGCAGTTCTTC; D gene: .; V gene: TRBV5-6; clone size: .; J gene: TRBJ2-1
CDR3 protein: CASSSRDHSYNEQFF; CDR3 DNA: TGTGCCAGCAGCTCCCGGGACCACTCCTACAATGAGCAGTTCTTC; D gene: .; V gene: TRBV14; clone size: .; J gene: TRBJ2-1
CDR3 protein: CASSQGWTPNTDTQYF; CDR3 DNA: TGCGCCAGCAGCCAAGGCTGGACCCCTAACACAGATACGCAGTATTTT; D gene: .; V gene: TRBV4-3; clone size: .; J gene: TRBJ2-3
CDR3 protein: CASSPLPSRTDAQYF; CDR3 DNA: TGTGCCAGCTCACCACTCCCTAGCCGGACAGATGCGCAGTATTTT; D gene: .; V gene: TRBV18; clone size: once; J gene: TRBJ2-3
CDR3 protein: CASSLEASNSPLHF; CDR3 DNA: TGTGCCAGCAGTTTAGAGGCGTCTAATTCACCCCTCCACTTT; D gene: .; V gene: TRBV12-3/TRBV12-4; clone size: few; J gene: TRBJ1-6
CDR3 protein: CASSGTSYQETQYF; CDR3 DNA: TGTGCCAGCAGCGGGACTAGCTACCAAGAGACCCAGTACTTC; D gene: TRBD2; V gene: TRBV28; clone size: few; J gene: TRBJ2-5
CDR3 protein: CASRASGTVNEKLFF; CDR3 DNA: TGTGCCAGCAGGGCATCAGGGACAGTTAATGAAAAACTGTTTTTT; D gene: TRBD1; V gene: TRBV11-2; clone size: .; J gene: TRBJ1-4
CDR3 protein: CASSWDLFGGQGPYEQYF; CDR3 DNA: TGTGCCAGCAGCTGGGATCTATTCGGTGGACAGGGTCCCTACGAGCAGTACTTC; D gene: TRBD1; V gene: TRBV5-5; clone size: .; J gene: TRBJ2-7
CDR3 protein: CASSSRTVPNYGYTF; CDR3 DNA: TGTGCCAGCAGCTCTAGGACCGTCCCTAACTATGGCTACACCTTC; D gene: .; V gene: TRBV11-3; clone size: .; J gene: TRBJ1-2
CDR3 protein: CASTTSGHQPQHF; CDR3 DNA: TGTGCCAGCACCACATCGGGGCATCAGCCCCAGCATTTT; D gene: .; V gene: TRBV6-2/TRBV6-3; clone size: .; J gene: TRBJ1-5
CDR3 protein: CASSIWGSVTGELFF; CDR3 DNA: TGTGCCAGTAGTATATGGGGAAGCGTCACCGGGGAGCTGTTTTTT; D gene: .; V gene: TRBV19; clone size: .; J gene: TRBJ2-2
CDR3 protein: CASMPWGYTF; CDR3 DNA: TGTGCCAGCATGCCTTGGGGCTACACCTTC; D gene: .; V gene: TRBV12-3/TRBV12-4; clone size: few; J gene: TRBJ1-2
CDR3 protein: CASSSAQRGNEQFF; CDR3 DNA: TGTGCCAGCAGCTCAGCCCAAAGGGGTAATGAGCAGTTCTTC; D gene: .; V gene: TRBV5-5; clone size: .; J gene: TRBJ2-1
CDR3 protein: CASSLTTVDTQYF; CDR3 DNA: TGTGCCAGCAGCCTGACTACTGTAGATACGCAGTATTTT; D gene: .; V gene: TRBV7-2; clone size: few; J gene: TRBJ2-3
CDR3 protein: CSAGTSGSGYNEQFF; CDR3 DNA: TGCAGCGCCGGGACTAGCGGGAGTGGTTACAATGAGCAGTTCTTC; D gene: TRBD2; V gene: TRBV29-1; clone size: .; J gene: TRBJ2-1
CDR3 protein: CASSPVGLPSTDTQYF; CDR3 DNA: TGTGCCAGTAGCCCCGTAGGACTACCGAGCACAGATACGCAGTATTTT; D gene: .; V gene: TRBV19; clone size: .; J gene: TRBJ2-3
CDR3 protein: CASNELAEGTDTQYF; CDR3 DNA: TGTGCCAGCAACGAGCTGGCGGAGGGCACAGATACGCAGTATTTT; D gene: .; V gene: TRBV12-3/TRBV12-4; clone size: .; J gene: TRBJ2-3
CDR3 protein: CASSLDSNQPQHF; CDR3 DNA: TGCGCCAGCAGCTTGGATAGCAATCAGCCCCAGCATTTT; D gene: .; V gene: TRBV12-3/TRBV12-4; clone size: many; J gene: TRBJ1-5
CDR3 protein: CASSYGGVGFYEQYF; CDR3 DNA: TGTGCCAGCAGTTACGGGGGAGTGGGATTCTACGAGCAGTATTTC; D gene: .; V gene: TRBV6-2/TRBV6-3; clone size: .; J gene: TRBJ2-5
CDR3 protein: CASSGQAIYYEQYF; CDR3 DNA: TGTGCCAGCAGCGGACAGGCAATTTACTACGAGCAGTACTTC; D gene: TRBD1; V gene: TRBV28; clone size: few; J gene: TRBJ2-7
CDR3 protein: CASSFVGTPLHF; CDR3 DNA: TGTGCCAGCAGTTTCGTCGGAACACCCCTCCACTTT; D gene: .; V gene: TRBV12-3/TRBV12-4; clone size: .; J gene: TRBJ1-6
CDR3 protein: CASSEVTSGGKDTQYF; CDR3 DNA: TGTGCCAGCAGTGAGGTGACTAGCGGGGGGAAAGATACGCAGTATTTT; D gene: TRBD2; V gene: TRBV6-1; clone size: .; J gene: TRBJ2-3
CDR3 protein: CASSLFAESTDTQYF; CDR3 DNA: TGTGCCAGCAGCTTATTTGCGGAAAGCACAGATACGCAGTATTTT; D gene: .; V gene: TRBV7-9; clone size: many; J gene: TRBJ2-3
CDR3 protein: CASSSGGQVGTEAFF; CDR3 DNA: TGTGCCAGCAGTTCCGGAGGACAGGTGGGAACTGAAGCTTTCTTT; D gene: TRBD1; V gene: TRBV12-3/TRBV12-4; clone size: .; J gene: TRBJ1-1
CDR3 protein: CATRLTSEGDTQYF; CDR3 DNA: TGTGCCACACGCCTGACTAGCGAAGGAGATACGCAGTATTTT; D gene: TRBD2; V gene: TRBV10-3; clone size: few; J gene: TRBJ2-3
CDR3 protein: CASSPTGGPSSYEQYF; CDR3 DNA: TGTGCCAGCAGCCCAACAGGGGGCCCGAGCTCCTACGAGCAGTACTTC; D gene: TRBD1; V gene: TRBV13; clone size: few; J gene: TRBJ2-7
CDR3 protein: CASSSIGTGDEQYF; CDR3 DNA: TGCGCCAGCAGCTCGATCGGGACAGGGGACGAGCAGTACTTC; D gene: TRBD1; V gene: TRBV5-1; clone size: .; J gene: TRBJ2-7
CDR3 protein: CASSQGPSGGQETQYF; CDR3 DNA: TGTGCCAGCAGCCAAGGCCCTAGCGGTGGCCAAGAGACCCAGTACTTC; D gene: TRBD2; V gene: TRBV3-1; clone size: few; J gene: TRBJ2-5
CDR3 protein: CASSMTSGRMETQYF; CDR3 DNA: TGTGCCAGCAGTATGACTAGCGGGAGGATGGAGACCCAGTACTTC; D gene: TRBD2; V gene: TRBV12-3/TRBV12-4; clone size: many; J gene: TRBJ2-5
CDR3 protein: CASSSPGTTESLGEQFF; CDR3 DNA: TGTGCCAGCAGCTCCCCCGGGACAACAGAGAGTTTGGGTGAGCAGTTCTTC; D gene: .; V gene: TRBV7-9; clone size: once; J gene: TRBJ2-1
CDR3 protein: CSVESGQAYEQYF; CDR3 DNA: TGCAGCGTTGAAAGTGGACAAGCCTACGAGCAGTACTTC; D gene: .; V gene: TRBV29-1; clone size: few; J gene: TRBJ2-7
CDR3 protein: CASRSASYEQYF; CDR3 DNA: TGTGCCAGCCGTAGCGCCTCCTACGAGCAGTACTTC; D gene: .; V gene: TRBV7-2; clone size: few; J gene: TRBJ2-7
CDR3 protein: CASSQQRGPASTDTQYF; CDR3 DNA: TGTGCCAGCAGCCAGCAGCGGGGACCGGCTAGCACAGATACGCAGTATTTT; D gene: TRBD2; V gene: TRBV3-1; clone size: few; J gene: TRBJ2-3
CDR3 protein: CASSQDRGTAEAFF; CDR3 DNA: TGCGCCAGCAGCCAAGATCGGGGTACGGCGGAAGCTTTCTTT; D gene: .; V gene: TRBV4-3; clone size: few; J gene: TRBJ1-1
CDR3 protein: CASNRQGAGETQYF; CDR3 DNA: TGTGCCAGCAATAGACAGGGGGCTGGCGAGACCCAGTACTTC; D gene: TRBD1; V gene: TRBV2; clone size: .; J gene: TRBJ2-5
CDR3 protein: CASSFNRAQAF; CDR3 DNA: TGTGCCAGCAGCTTTAACAGGGCCCAGGCCTTT; D gene: .; V gene: TRBV11-2; clone size: few; J gene: TRBJ2-2
CDR3 protein: CASPQREGQGYTF; CDR3 DNA: TGTGCCAGCCCGCAACGAGAGGGGCAAGGCTACACCTTC; D gene: .; V gene: TRBV12-3/TRBV12-4; clone size: .; J gene: TRBJ1-2
CDR3 protein: CAISVSGGGQETQYF; CDR3 DNA: TGTGCCATCAGTGTAAGCGGCGGGGGGCAAGAGACCCAGTACTTC; D gene: TRBD2; V gene: TRBV10-3; clone size: .; J gene: TRBJ2-5
CDR3 protein: CASSKGPGTDTQYF; CDR3 DNA: TGCGCCAGCAGCAAGGGACCTGGCACAGATACGCAGTATTTT; D gene: .; V gene: TRBV5-1; clone size: many; J gene: TRBJ2-3
CDR3 protein: CASRKQGRDRGELFF; CDR3 DNA: TGTGCCAGCAGAAAACAGGGAAGGGACCGAGGGGAGCTGTTTTTT; D gene: .; V gene: TRBV6-5; clone size: .; J gene: TRBJ2-2
CDR3 protein: CASSSSGIGNEQFF; CDR3 DNA: TGTGCCAGCAGCTCTAGCGGGATTGGGAATGAGCAGTTCTTC; D gene: TRBD2; V gene: TRBV7-8; clone size: .; J gene: TRBJ2-1
CDR3 protein: CASVKDRAGGSNQPQHF; CDR3 DNA: TGTGCCAGCGTTAAGGACAGAGCCGGGGGAAGCAATCAGCCCCAGCATTTT; D gene: .; V gene: TRBV12-3/TRBV12-4; clone size: .; J gene: TRBJ1-5
CDR3 protein: CASSVSGRGGGNEQFF; CDR3 DNA: TGTGCCAGCAGCGTAAGCGGGAGGGGAGGGGGCAATGAGCAGTTCTTC; D gene: TRBD2; V gene: TRBV7-8; clone size: .; J gene: TRBJ2-1